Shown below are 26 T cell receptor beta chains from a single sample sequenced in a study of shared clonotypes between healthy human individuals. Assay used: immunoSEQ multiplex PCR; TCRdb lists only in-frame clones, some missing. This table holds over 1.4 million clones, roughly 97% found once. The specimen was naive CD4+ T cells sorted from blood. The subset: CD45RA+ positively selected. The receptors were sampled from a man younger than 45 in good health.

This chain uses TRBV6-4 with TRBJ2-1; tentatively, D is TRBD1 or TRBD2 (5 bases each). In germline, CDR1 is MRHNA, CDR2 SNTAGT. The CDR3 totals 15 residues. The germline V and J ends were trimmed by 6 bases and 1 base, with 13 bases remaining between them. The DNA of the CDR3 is TGTGCCAGCAGCTTGGGACCGGGGTCCTACAATGAGCAGTTCTTC. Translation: CASSLGPGSYNEQFF.

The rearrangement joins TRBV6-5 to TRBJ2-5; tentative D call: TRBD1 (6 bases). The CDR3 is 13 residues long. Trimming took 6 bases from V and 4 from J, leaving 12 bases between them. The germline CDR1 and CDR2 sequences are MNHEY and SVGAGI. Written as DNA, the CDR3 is TGTGCCAGCAGCGAACAGGGCATAGAGACCCAGTACTTC. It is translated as CASSEQGIETQYF.

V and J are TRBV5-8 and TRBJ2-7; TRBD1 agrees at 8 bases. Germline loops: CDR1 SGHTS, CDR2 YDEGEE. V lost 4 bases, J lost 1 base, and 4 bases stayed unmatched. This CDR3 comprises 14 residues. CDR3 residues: CASSRTGRSYEQYF. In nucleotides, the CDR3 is TGTGCCAGCAGCAGGACAGGGAGATCCTACGAGCAGTACTTC.

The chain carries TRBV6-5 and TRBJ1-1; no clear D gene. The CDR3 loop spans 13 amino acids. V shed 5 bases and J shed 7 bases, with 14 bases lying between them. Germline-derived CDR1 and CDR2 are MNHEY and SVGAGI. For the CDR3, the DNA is TGTGCCAGCAGTAATGGTCCCCCTGGTGAAGCTTTCTTT. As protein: CASSNGPPGEAFF.

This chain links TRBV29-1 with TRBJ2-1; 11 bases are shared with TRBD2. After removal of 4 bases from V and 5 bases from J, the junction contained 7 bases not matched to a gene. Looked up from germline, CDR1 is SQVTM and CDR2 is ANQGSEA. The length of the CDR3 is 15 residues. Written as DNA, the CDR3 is TGCAGCGTTGTATTAGCGGGAGGGCCCCACAATGAGCAGTTCTTC. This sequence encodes CSVVLAGGPHNEQFF.

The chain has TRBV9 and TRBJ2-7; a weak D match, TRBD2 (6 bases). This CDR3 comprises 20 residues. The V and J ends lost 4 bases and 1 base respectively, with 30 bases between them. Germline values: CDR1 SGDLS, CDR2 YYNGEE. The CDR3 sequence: CASSPRSSASPGTYSYEQYF. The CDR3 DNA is TGTGCCAGCAGCCCACGAAGTTCTGCCTCACCCGGGACTTATTCCTACGAGCAGTACTTC.

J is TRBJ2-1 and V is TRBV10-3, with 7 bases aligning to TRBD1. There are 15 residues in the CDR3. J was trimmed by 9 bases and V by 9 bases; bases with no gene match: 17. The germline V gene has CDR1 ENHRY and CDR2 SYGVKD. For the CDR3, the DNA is TGTGCCATACAAGGGACAGCATCTAGTGTCGGTGAGCAGTTCTTC. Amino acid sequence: CAIQGTASSVGEQFF.

CDR3 amino acids: CASSPLNTGTSGRKETQYF. DNA for the CDR3: TGTGCCAGCTCACCACTCAACACCGGGACTAGCGGGAGGAAAGAGACCCAGTACTTC. The chain joins TRBV18 to TRBJ2-5, with TRBD2 matching over 15 bases. Germline V lookup: CDR1 KGHSH, CDR2 LQKENI. The CDR3 consists of 19 residues. The ends lost 1 base at V and 3 bases at J; junction bases unmatched: 9.

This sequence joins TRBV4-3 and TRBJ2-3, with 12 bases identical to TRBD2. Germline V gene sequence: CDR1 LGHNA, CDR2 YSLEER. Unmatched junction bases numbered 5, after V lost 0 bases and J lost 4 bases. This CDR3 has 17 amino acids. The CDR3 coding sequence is TGCGCCAGCAGCCAAGATCTTCTAGCGGGGGGGGCAGATACGCAGTATTTT. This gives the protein CASSQDLLAGGADTQYF.

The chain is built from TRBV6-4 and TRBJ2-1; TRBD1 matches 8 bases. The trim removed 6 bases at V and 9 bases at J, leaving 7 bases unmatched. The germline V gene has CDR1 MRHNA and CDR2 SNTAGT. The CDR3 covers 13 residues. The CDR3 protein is CASSRQGRGEQFF. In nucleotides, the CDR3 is TGTGCCAGCAGCCGACAGGGGCGTGGTGAGCAGTTCTTC.

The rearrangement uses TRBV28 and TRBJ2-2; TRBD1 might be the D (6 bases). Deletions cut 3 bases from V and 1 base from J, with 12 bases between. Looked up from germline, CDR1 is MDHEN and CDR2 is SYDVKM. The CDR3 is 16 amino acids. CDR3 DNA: TGTGCCAGCAGTTTTGGGGGCCCCGGGAACACCGGGGAGCTGTTTTTT. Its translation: CASSFGGPGNTGELFF.

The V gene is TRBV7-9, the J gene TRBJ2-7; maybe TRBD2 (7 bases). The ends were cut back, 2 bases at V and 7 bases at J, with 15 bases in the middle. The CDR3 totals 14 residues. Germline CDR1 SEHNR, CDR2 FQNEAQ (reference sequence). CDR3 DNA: TGTGCCAGCAGCTTATCCTCGGGGGGCATTGAGCAGTACTTC. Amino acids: CASSLSSGGIEQYF.

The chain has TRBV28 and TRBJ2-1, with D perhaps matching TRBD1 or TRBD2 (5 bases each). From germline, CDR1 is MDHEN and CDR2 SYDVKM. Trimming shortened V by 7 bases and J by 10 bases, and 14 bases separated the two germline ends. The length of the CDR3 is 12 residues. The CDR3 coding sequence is TGTGCCAGCACCCCGGGACCCACGGAGCAGTTCTTC. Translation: CASTPGPTEQFF.

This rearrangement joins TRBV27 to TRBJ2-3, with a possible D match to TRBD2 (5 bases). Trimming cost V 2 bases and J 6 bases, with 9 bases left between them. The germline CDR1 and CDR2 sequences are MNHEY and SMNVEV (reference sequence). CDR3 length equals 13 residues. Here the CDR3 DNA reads TGTGCCAGCAGTTTACGGGAAGGGGATACGCAGTATTTT. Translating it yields CASSLREGDTQYF.

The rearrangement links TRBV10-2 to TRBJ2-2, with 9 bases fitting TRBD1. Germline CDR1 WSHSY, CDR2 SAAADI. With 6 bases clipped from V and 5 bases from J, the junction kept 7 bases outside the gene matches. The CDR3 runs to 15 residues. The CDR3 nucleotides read TGCGCCAGCAGCGAGACAGGGGGAAAAACCGGGGAGCTGTTTTTT. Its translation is CASSETGGKTGELFF.

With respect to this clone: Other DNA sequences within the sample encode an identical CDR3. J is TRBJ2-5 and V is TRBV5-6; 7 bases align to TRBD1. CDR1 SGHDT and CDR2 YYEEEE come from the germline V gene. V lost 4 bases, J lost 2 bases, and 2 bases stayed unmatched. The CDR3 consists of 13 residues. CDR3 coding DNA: TGTGCCAGCAGCCTGGACAGGCAAGAGACCCAGTACTTC. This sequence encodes CASSLDRQETQYF.

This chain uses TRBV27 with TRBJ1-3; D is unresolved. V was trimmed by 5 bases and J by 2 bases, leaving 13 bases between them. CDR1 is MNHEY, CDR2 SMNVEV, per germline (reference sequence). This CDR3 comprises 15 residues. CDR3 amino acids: CASSPPGRAGNTIYF. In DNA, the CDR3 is TGTGCCAGCAGTCCCCCGGGAAGGGCTGGAAACACCATATATTTT.

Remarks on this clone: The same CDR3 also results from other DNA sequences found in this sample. This CDR3 is CASSLTASYEQYF. DNA of the CDR3: TGTGCCAGCAGTTTGACAGCCTCCTACGAGCAGTACTTC. The chain carries TRBV28 and TRBJ2-7, with TRBD1 as a possible D gene (5 bases). The CDR3 extends over 13 amino acids. Trimming took 3 bases from V and 0 from J, leaving 6 bases between them. Germline V gene data show CDR1 as MDHEN and CDR2 as SYDVKM.

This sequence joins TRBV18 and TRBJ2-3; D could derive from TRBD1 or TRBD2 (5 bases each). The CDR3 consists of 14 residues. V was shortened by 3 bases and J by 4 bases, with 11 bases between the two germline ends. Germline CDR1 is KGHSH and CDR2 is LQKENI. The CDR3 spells CASSPPPGPDTQYF. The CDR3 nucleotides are TGTGCCAGCTCACCCCCCCCGGGGCCAGATACGCAGTATTTT. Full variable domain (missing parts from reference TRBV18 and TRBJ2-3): NAGVMQNPRHLVRRRGQEARLRCSPMKGHSHVYWYRQLPEEGLKFMVYLQKENIIDESGMPKERFSAEFPKEGPSILRIQQVVRGDSAAYFCASSPPPGPDTQYFGPGTRLTVL.

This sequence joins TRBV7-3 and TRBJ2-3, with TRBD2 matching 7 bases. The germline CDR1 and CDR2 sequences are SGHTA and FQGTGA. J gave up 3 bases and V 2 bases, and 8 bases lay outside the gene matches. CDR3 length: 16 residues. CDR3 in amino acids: CASSLEGLVGTDTQYF. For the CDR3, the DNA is TGTGCCAGCAGCTTAGAAGGACTAGTGGGGACAGATACGCAGTATTTT.

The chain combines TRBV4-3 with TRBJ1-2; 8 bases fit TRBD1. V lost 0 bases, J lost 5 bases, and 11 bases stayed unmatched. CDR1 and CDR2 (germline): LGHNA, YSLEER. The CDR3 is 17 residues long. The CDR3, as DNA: TGCGCCAGCAGCCAAGATTTCTCGGGAGGACAGGGTTATGGCTACACCTTC. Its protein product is CASSQDFSGGQGYGYTF.

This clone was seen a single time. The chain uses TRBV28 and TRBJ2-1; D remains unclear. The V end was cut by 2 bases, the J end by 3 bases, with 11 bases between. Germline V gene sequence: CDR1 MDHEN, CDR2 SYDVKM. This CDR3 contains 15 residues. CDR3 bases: TGTGCCAGCAGTTTAGAACGAGGCTTCTACAATGAGCAGTTCTTC. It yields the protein CASSLERGFYNEQFF.

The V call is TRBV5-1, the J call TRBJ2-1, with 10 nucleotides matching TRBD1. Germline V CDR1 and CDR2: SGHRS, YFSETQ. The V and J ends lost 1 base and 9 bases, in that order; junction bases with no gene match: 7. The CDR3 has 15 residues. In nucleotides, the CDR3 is TGCGCCAGCAGCTTGTTCGGGACAGGGGTCGGTGAGCAGTTCTTC. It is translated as CASSLFGTGVGEQFF.

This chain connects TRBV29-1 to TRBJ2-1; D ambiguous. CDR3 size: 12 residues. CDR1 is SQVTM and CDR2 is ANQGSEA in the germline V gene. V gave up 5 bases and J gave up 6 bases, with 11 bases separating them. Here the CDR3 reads CSVRKFGNEQFF. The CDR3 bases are TGCAGCGTTCGTAAGTTCGGCAATGAGCAGTTCTTC.

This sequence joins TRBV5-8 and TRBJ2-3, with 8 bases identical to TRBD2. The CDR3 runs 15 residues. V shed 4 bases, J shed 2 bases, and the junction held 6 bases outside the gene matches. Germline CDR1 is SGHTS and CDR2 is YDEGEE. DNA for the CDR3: TGTGCCAGCAGCACACTAGCGGTATCCACAGATACGCAGTATTTT. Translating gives CASSTLAVSTDTQYF.

The CDR3 coding sequence is TGCGCCAGCAGCTTGGATAGCGGGAGGGCCACCGGGCAGTACTTC. Its translation: CASSLDSGRATGQYF. The rearrangement uses TRBV5-1 and TRBJ2-7; 11 nucleotides match TRBD2. The V gene's germline CDR1 is SGHRS and CDR2 YFSETQ. Unmatched junction bases numbered 8, after V lost 0 bases and J lost 9 bases. The CDR3 extends over 15 amino acids.